Reported below is one T cell receptor beta chain. Profiled with immunoSEQ multiplex PCR; TCRdb holds only in-frame clones, not every one. The sample shows around 110,000 clones, about 94% of them seen only once. The data stem from a study of siplizumab effects on memory and regulatory T cells. The sequencing sample was made of non-Treg CD4+ T cells sorted from blood. The sequence was obtained from a human donor in good health.

The CDR3 spells CASSPVAASYEQYF. For the CDR3, the DNA is TGTGCCAGCTCACCTGTCGCAGCCTCCTACGAGCAGTACTTC. The chain has TRBV18 and TRBJ2-7, with D unclear. CDR1 and CDR2 (germline): KGHSH, LQKENI. This CDR3 spans 14 amino acids. V gave up 3 bases and J gave up 0 bases, with 9 bases separating them.